The 19 T cell receptor beta chains given below trace back to one sample, sequenced in a study of cytomegalovirus exposure and HLA in healthy donors. PCR employed 60 Vbeta and 13 Jbeta primers. TCRdb keeps only in-frame clones here, not all; method: immunoSEQ multiplex PCR. This table has over 200,000 clones, more than 75% appearing once. What was sequenced was PBMCs. These receptors all come from a human donor in good health.

The chain is built from TRBV7-2 and TRBJ2-1, with 7 bases identical to TRBD2. CDR3 length equals 17 residues. V was clipped by 2 bases and J by 3 bases; unmatched bases: 10. In germline, CDR1 is SGHTA, CDR2 FQGNSA. Here the CDR3 reads CASSLTLGAGVYNEQFF. For the CDR3, the DNA is TGTGCCAGCAGCTTAACACTGGGTGCGGGAGTCTACAATGAGCAGTTCTTC.

This sequence joins TRBV6-4 and TRBJ2-2; unclear D gene. Germline loops: CDR1 MRHNA, CDR2 SNTAGT. The length of the CDR3 is 16 residues. Trimming stripped 2 bases from V and 5 bases from J, with 15 bases between. CDR3 amino acids: CASSDRFLRTTGELFF. CDR3 in DNA: TGTGCCAGCAGTGACCGGTTTCTTCGAACTACCGGGGAGCTGTTTTTT.

The CDR3: CASSSGLAGGETQYF. DNA for the CDR3: TGTGCCAGCAGCTCGGGACTAGCGGGGGGGGAGACCCAGTACTTC. The rearrangement joins TRBV5-4 to TRBJ2-5; 16 bases are shared with TRBD2. The CDR3 has 15 residues. J gave up 5 bases and V 3 bases, and 1 base lay outside the gene matches. Germline assignment: CDR1 SGHNT and CDR2 YYREEE (reference sequence).

The CDR3 nucleotides read TGTGCCTGGAGTGTAGGGGCAGGGGCTGTTGAAAAACTGTTTTTT. Its protein is CAWSVGAGAVEKLFF. This chain joins TRBV30 and TRBJ1-4, with D possibly matching TRBD1 (6 bases). This CDR3 contains 15 residues. Trimming left V 0 bases short and J 7 bases short, with 15 bases between. Germline V lookup: CDR1 GTSNPN, CDR2 SVGIG (reference sequence).

The rearrangement links TRBV27 to TRBJ1-2; 9 nucleotides agree with TRBD1. Germline CDR1 is MNHEY and CDR2 is SMNVEV (reference sequence). The CDR3 is 14 residues long. The V gene end was trimmed by 4 bases and the J gene end by 5 bases; junction bases not matched to a gene: 5. CDR3 loop: CASSSTGGAYGYTF. The CDR3 nucleotides are TGTGCCAGCAGTTCTACAGGGGGCGCTTATGGCTACACCTTC.

This rearrangement joins TRBV7-3 to TRBJ2-1; 11 bases are shared with TRBD2. The CDR3 has 16 amino acids. Germline V gene lookup returns CDR1 SGHTA and CDR2 FQGTGA. The V segment lost 6 bases and the J segment 1 base; nucleotides outside the gene matches: 5. The CDR3: CASSRTSGRSYNEQFF. CDR3 in DNA: TGTGCCAGCAGTCGAACTAGCGGGAGATCCTACAATGAGCAGTTCTTC.

V is TRBV6-5 and J is TRBJ2-2; the D is unclear. CDR1 and CDR2 (germline): MNHEY, SVGAGI. Trimming pared 2 bases from V and 0 bases from J, leaving 4 bases between. This CDR3 is built from 14 residues. The CDR3 here is CASSYGPNTGELFF. CDR3 DNA: TGTGCCAGCAGTTACGGCCCGAACACCGGGGAGCTGTTTTTT.

The rearrangement links TRBV7-2 to TRBJ1-5, with D possibly being TRBD1 (6 bases). This CDR3 has 16 residues. V was trimmed by 1 base and J by 2 bases, leaving 12 bases between them. Germline V gives CDR1 SGHTA, CDR2 FQGNSA. This CDR3 is CASSLGTRQGNQPQHF. As DNA, the CDR3 is TGTGCCAGCAGCTTAGGTACCCGACAGGGCAATCAGCCCCAGCATTTT.

In regard to this clone: Other DNA sequences in the same sample also yield this CDR3. This chain connects TRBV19 to TRBJ2-1; 7 bases match TRBD1. Germline V gene sequence: CDR1 LNHDA, CDR2 SQIVND (reference sequence). This CDR3 is 15 amino acids long. The trim removed 5 bases at V and 0 bases at J, leaving 4 bases unmatched. CDR3 amino acids: CASSLQGSSYNEQFF. The CDR3 bases are TGTGCCAGTAGTCTACAGGGGAGCTCCTACAATGAGCAGTTCTTC.

This sequence joins TRBV6-1 and TRBJ2-1; tentatively, D is TRBD1 (5 bases). Germline CDR1 reads MNHNS; CDR2 reads SASEGT. V was shortened by 3 bases and J by 4 bases, with 13 bases between the two germline ends. This CDR3 contains 15 residues. CDR3 nucleotide sequence: TGTGCCAGCAGTGAGCGGACAAGTCTTTACAATGAGCAGTTCTTC. Protein product: CASSERTSLYNEQFF.

The chain employs TRBV29-1 and TRBJ1-2, with 11 positions matching TRBD1. V lost 3 bases to trimming and J lost 4 bases; unmatched junction nucleotides: 4. Germline V gives CDR1 SQVTM, CDR2 ANQGSEA. This CDR3 spans 14 amino acids. DNA of the CDR3: TGCAGCGTTGACCCCGGGACAGGGGGCTATGGCTACACCTTC. This translates into CSVDPGTGGYGYTF.

V gene TRBV5-1 combines with J gene TRBJ2-7; 8 bases align to TRBD1. CDR3 length: 14 amino acids. V was pared by 2 bases and J by 4 bases, with 5 bases of the junction left unmatched. From germline, CDR1 is SGHRS and CDR2 YFSETQ. The CDR3 DNA reads TGCGCCAGCAGCTTCCAGGGGGCGTCATACGAGCAGTACTTC. Amino acids: CASSFQGASYEQYF. Looking up the rest from reference TRBV5-1 and TRBJ2-7 gives the full variable domain: KAGVTQTPRYLIKTRGQQVTLSCSPISGHRSVSWYQQTPGQGLQFLFEYFSETQRNKGNFPGRFSGRQFSNSRSEMNVSTLELGDSALYLCASSFQGASYEQYFGPGTRLTVT.

CDR3 in DNA: TGCGCCAGCAGCACGGGACTAGCGGGAGGGTACACCGGGGAGCTGTTTTTT. Encoded protein: CASSTGLAGGYTGELFF. This chain uses TRBV5-1 with TRBJ2-2; TRBD2 matches 16 bases. CDR3 length equals 17 residues. Germline values: CDR1 SGHRS, CDR2 YFSETQ. V gave up 4 bases and J gave up 3 bases; unmatched junction bases: 3. The whole variable domain, filled in from reference TRBV5-1 and TRBJ2-2, reads KAGVTQTPRYLIKTRGQQVTLSCSPISGHRSVSWYQQTPGQGLQFLFEYFSETQRNKGNFPGRFSGRQFSNSRSEMNVSTLELGDSALYLCASSTGLAGGYTGELFFGEGSRLTVL.

V gene TRBV30 combines with J gene TRBJ1-2; 8 nucleotides agree with TRBD1. V shed 5 bases and J 2 bases; nucleotides not matched to a gene: 10. The CDR3 runs 15 residues. CDR1 and CDR2 (germline): GTSNPN, SVGIG (reference sequence). CDR3 sequence (DNA): TGTGCCTGGGCCCAAGGACAGGGAGGGAACTATGGCTACACCTTC. This sequence encodes CAWAQGQGGNYGYTF.

In its sample, this clone was seen once. V usage is TRBV7-3 and J usage is TRBJ2-3, with TRBD1 matching over 10 bases. The ends lost 4 bases at V and 6 bases at J; junction bases unmatched: 4. The CDR3 is 14 residues long. Germline V gives CDR1 SGHTA, CDR2 FQGTGA. The CDR3 reads CASSSPGQGDTQYF. CDR3 coding DNA: TGTGCCAGCAGCTCTCCGGGACAGGGGGATACGCAGTATTTT.

The chain employs TRBV4-1 and TRBJ2-3; D unclear. The CDR3 contains 12 residues. Per the germline V gene, CDR1 is MGHRA and CDR2 is YSYEKL. Trimming shortened V by 4 bases and J by 2 bases, and 4 bases separated the two germline ends. The CDR3 region is CASSLNTDTQYF. The DNA of the CDR3 is TGCGCCAGCAGCCTTAACACAGATACGCAGTATTTT.

This sequence joins TRBV9 and TRBJ2-7; a weak D match, TRBD1 (5 bases). The CDR3 has 12 amino acids. The V end was cut by 0 bases, the J end by 8 bases, with 9 bases between. In germline, CDR1 is SGDLS, CDR2 YYNGEE. Here the CDR3 DNA reads TGTGCCAGCAGCGTAGGGGGCGGACAGCAGTACTTC. Its translation is CASSVGGGQQYF.

The chain links TRBV15 to TRBJ2-1, with 8 bases identical to TRBD2. V was clipped by 4 bases and J by 0 bases; unmatched bases: 8. Germline V gives CDR1 LNHNV, CDR2 YYDKDF (reference sequence). The CDR3 runs 17 residues. The CDR3 DNA sequence: TGTGCCACCAGCATGGGACTAGGCCCGAGCTCCTACAATGAGCAGTTCTTC. Protein: CATSMGLGPSSYNEQFF.

The rearrangement joins TRBV12-5 to TRBJ2-3; 10 nucleotides line up with TRBD2. J gave up 3 bases and V 3 bases, and 3 bases lay outside the gene matches. The CDR3 is 15 amino acids. Per the germline V gene, CDR1 is LGHNT and CDR2 is FRNRAP. CDR3 protein: CASGLGLAATDTQYF. The CDR3 DNA is TGTGCTAGTGGTTTAGGACTAGCGGCTACAGATACGCAGTATTTT.